These 5 T cell receptor beta chains were sequenced from one sample in a study of identical twins. TCRdb called the 5' RACE reads again in MiXCR, with one record for every CDR3 protein. The sample has approximately 690,000 distinct CDR3 sequences; roughly 6% are singletons. Sample: naive T cells sorted from blood. These receptor sequences come from a man between 18 and 29 years old in good health.

This clonotype has ten or more counts. The chain joins TRBV7-2 to TRBJ2-3, with TRBD1 matching over 8 bases. The length of the CDR3 is 15 residues. Germline V lookup: CDR1 SGHTA, CDR2 FQGNSA. After removal of 6 bases from V and 0 bases from J, the junction contained 5 bases not matched to a gene. This CDR3 is CASSLDRASTDTQYF. DNA for the CDR3: TGTGCCAGCAGTTTGGACAGGGCTAGCACAGATACGCAGTATTTT.

This clonotype was observed a few times. This chain joins TRBV6-5 and TRBJ2-1; 7 positions match TRBD2. Germline CDR1 MNHEY, CDR2 SVGAGI. V trimming: 0 bases; J trimming: 0 bases; junction bases outside the gene matches: 5. There are 17 residues in the CDR3. Here the CDR3 DNA reads TGTGCCAGCAGTTACTCGGGGGGGAGTGTCTCCTACAATGAGCAGTTCTTC. Amino acids: CASSYSGGSVSYNEQFF.

Many counts were recorded for this clonotype. This chain connects TRBV6-1 to TRBJ1-5; D gene uncertain. V lost 0 bases and J lost 10, with 22 bases in between. CDR1 is MNHNS, CDR2 SASEGT, per germline. This CDR3 has 17 residues. CDR3 DNA sequence: TGTGCCAGCAGTGAAGCGGGGTTCCCGATCAACCGGAGCCCCCAGCATTTT. Residues: CASSEAGFPINRSPQHF.

This clonotype was counted at least ten times. This sequence joins TRBV29-1 and TRBJ2-2; TRBD1 agrees at 7 bases. CDR3 size: 15 residues. V lost 3 bases to trimming and J lost 3 bases; unmatched junction nucleotides: 7. The germline V gene has CDR1 SQVTM and CDR2 ANQGSEA. This chain's CDR3 is CSVEETGIHTGELFF. DNA of the CDR3: TGCAGCGTTGAGGAGACAGGGATTCACACCGGGGAGCTGTTTTTT.

This clonotype was detected many times. This chain joins TRBV29-1 and TRBJ2-1; D remains unclear. The CDR3 has 10 residues. Trimming pared 2 bases from V and 4 bases from J, leaving 0 bases between. Looked up from germline, CDR1 is SQVTM and CDR2 is ANQGSEA. CDR3 DNA sequence: TGCAGCGTTGAATACAATGAGCAGTTCTTC. Encoded protein: CSVEYNEQFF.